This paragraph covers one TCR beta chain sequence. These data are taken from a study of blood T cell repertoires in COVID-19. Study summary: Acute-phase and convalescent COVID-19 samples originated in the United States, Italy and Spain.

Using immunoSEQ multiplex PCR, the repertoire was profiled, and TCRdb retains in-frame clones only, with some absent. Among 45,000 to 50,000 clones listed, roughly four fifths were seen once. The V segment lost 3 bases and the J segment 7 bases; nucleotides outside the gene matches: 8. The CDR3 consists of 16 residues. Germline assignment: CDR1 MNHNS and CDR2 SASEGT. The specimen was peripheral blood. The chain is built from TRBV6-1 and TRBJ2-1; TRBD2 agrees at 11 bases. The sequence derives from a man aged 60-69 years with active COVID-19. CDR3 nucleotide sequence: TGTGCCAGCAGTGATCCCACTAGCGGGAGTTGGAATGAGCAGTTCTTC. It codes for CASSDPTSGSWNEQFF.